This entry concerns a single T cell receptor (beta chain). This sample was included in a study of blood T cell repertoires in COVID-19. Study background: Some COVID-19 samples were acute and others convalescent; all came from the United States, Italy and Spain.

Profiled with immunoSEQ multiplex PCR; TCRdb holds only in-frame clones, not every one. The data show 70,000 to 95,000 clones, roughly 92% seen once. This CDR3 has 13 amino acids. CDR1 SGHRS and CDR2 YFSETQ come from the germline V gene. The V gene lost 5 bases and the J gene lost 2 bases, with 11 bases spanning the gap. The source is a woman in her sixties or seventies with active COVID-19. Sequenced: peripheral blood. The chain has TRBV5-1 and TRBJ2-7, with a tentative D call TRBD2 (5 bases). The CDR3 bases are TGCGCCAGCAGTGAGGGATTTCCCTACGAGCAGTACTTC. Protein: CASSEGFPYEQYF. Drawing the rest from reference TRBV5-1 and TRBJ2-7, the complete variable domain is KAGVTQTPRYLIKTRGQQVTLSCSPISGHRSVSWYQQTPGQGLQFLFEYFSETQRNKGNFPGRFSGRQFSNSRSEMNVSTLELGDSALYLCASSEGFPYEQYFGPGTRLTVT.